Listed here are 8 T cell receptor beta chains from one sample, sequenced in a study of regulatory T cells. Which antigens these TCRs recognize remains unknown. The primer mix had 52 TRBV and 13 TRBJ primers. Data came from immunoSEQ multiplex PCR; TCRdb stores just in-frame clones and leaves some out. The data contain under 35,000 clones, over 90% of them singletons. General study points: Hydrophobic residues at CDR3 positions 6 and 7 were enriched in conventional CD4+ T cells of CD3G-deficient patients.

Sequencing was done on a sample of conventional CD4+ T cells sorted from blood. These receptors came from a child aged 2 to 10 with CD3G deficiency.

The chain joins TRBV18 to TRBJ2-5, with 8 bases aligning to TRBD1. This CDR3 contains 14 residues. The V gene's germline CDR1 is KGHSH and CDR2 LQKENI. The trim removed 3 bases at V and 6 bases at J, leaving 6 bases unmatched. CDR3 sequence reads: CASSPTTGVKTQYF. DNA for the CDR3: TGTGCCAGCTCACCGACGACAGGGGTGAAGACCCAGTACTTC.

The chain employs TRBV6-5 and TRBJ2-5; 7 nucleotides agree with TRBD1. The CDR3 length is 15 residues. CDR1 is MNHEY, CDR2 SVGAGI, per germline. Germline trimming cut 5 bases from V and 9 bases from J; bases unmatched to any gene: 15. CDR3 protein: CASSPRPGTVSSQYF. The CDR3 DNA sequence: TGTGCCAGCAGTCCCCGACCTGGGACAGTTTCGTCCCAGTACTTC.

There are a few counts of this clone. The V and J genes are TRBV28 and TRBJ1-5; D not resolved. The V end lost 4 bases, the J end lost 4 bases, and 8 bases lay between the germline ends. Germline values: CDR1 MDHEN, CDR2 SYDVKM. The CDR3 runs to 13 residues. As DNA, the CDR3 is TGTGCCAGCAGTTCGACGTGGAATCAGCCCCAGCATTTT. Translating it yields CASSSTWNQPQHF.

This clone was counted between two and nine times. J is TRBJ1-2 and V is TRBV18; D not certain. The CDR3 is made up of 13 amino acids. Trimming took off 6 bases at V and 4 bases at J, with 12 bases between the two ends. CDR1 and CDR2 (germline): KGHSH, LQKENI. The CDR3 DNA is TGTGCCAGCTCGTCCGGGCCCTCCTATGGCTACACCTTC. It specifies CASSSGPSYGYTF.

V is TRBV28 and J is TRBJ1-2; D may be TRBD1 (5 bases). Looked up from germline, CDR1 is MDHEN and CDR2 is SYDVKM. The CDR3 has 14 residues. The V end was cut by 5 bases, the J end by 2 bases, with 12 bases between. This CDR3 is CASSTGGTNYGYTF. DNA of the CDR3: TGTGCCAGCAGTACTGGAGGGACCAACTATGGCTACACCTTC.

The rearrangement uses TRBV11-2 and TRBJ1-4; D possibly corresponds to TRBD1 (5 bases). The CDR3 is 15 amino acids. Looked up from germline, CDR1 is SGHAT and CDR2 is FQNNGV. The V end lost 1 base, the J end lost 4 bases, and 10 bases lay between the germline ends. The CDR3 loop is CASSLGQHDNEKLFF. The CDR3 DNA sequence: TGTGCCAGCAGCTTAGGACAGCACGATAATGAAAAACTGTTTTTT.

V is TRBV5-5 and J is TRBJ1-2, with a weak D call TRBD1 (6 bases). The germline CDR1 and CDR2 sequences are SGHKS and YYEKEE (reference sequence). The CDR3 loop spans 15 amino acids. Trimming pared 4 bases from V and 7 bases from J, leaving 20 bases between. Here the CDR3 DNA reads TGTGCCAGCAGCACGGAACAGGGACGGTACGGTGGCTACACCTTC. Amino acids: CASSTEQGRYGGYTF. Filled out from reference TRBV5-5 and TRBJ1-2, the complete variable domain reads DAGVTQSPTHLIKTRGQQVTLRCSPISGHKSVSWYQQVLGQGPQFIFQYYEKEERGRGNFPDRFSARQFPNYSSELNVNALLLGDSALYLCASSTEQGRYGGYTFGSGTRLTVV.

CDR3 loop: CASSPALGGGTGEQFF. In nucleotides, the CDR3 is TGTGCCAGCAGTCCCGCCTTGGGTGGGGGTACAGGAGAGCAGTTCTTC. The chain has TRBV27 and TRBJ2-1; D possibly matches TRBD1 or TRBD2 (5 bases each). V dropped 5 bases and J dropped 10 bases, with 24 bases sitting between them. This CDR3 spans 16 amino acids. The germline CDR1 and CDR2 sequences are MNHEY and SMNVEV (reference sequence).